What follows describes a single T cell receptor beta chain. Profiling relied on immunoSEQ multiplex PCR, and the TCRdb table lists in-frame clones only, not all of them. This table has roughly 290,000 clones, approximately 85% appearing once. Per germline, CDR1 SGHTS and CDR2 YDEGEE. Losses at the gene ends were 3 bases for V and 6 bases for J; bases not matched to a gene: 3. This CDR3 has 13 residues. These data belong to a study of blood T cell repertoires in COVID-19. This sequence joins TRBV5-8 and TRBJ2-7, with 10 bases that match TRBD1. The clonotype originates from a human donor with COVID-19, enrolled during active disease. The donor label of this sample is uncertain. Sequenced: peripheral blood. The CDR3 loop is CASSSGQGSEQYF. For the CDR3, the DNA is TGTGCCAGCAGCTCGGGACAGGGGAGCGAGCAGTACTTC. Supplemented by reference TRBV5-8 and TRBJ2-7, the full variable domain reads EAGVTQSPTHLIKTRGQQATLRCSPISGHTSVYWYQQALGLGLQFLLWYDEGEERNRGNFPPRFSGRQFPNYSSELNVNALELEDSALYLCASSSGQGSEQYFGPGTRLTVT.